The 2 T cell receptor beta chains reported below all come from one sample, sequenced in a study of OX40 agonist ivuxolimab in advanced cancers. Profiled with immunoSEQ multiplex PCR; TCRdb holds only in-frame clones, not every one. The sample holds 60,000 to 75,000 clones, around 83% seen once. Sequenced material: CD4+ or CD8+ T cells sorted from blood, taken in a trial of the OX40 agonist ivuxolimab. These receptors all come from an adult with an advanced solid tumor such as melanoma, head and neck, liver or kidney cancer.

The V gene is TRBV5-1, the J gene TRBJ1-1; the D is unclear. Germline CDR1 and CDR2: SGHRS and YFSETQ. The CDR3 sequence is 14 residues long. V was shortened by 4 bases and J by 0 bases, with 10 bases between the two germline ends. CDR3 sequence reads: CASSPASMNTEAFF. CDR3 nucleotides: TGCGCCAGCAGCCCGGCATCCATGAACACTGAAGCTTTCTTT.

The genes are TRBV2 and TRBJ1-1; D is undetermined. V lost 7 bases to trimming and J lost 1 base, with 19 bases between them. The V gene's germline CDR1 is SNHLY and CDR2 FYNNEI. This CDR3 comprises 16 residues. The CDR3 DNA follows: TGTGCCAGCACCACATTTTCGACACAGCAGAACACTGAAGCTTTCTTT. The encoded protein is CASTTFSTQQNTEAFF.